This T cell receptor beta chain was found in a study of blood T cell repertoires in COVID-19. In the study overall: Samples of COVID-19 (acute and convalescent) were obtained from the United States, Italy and Spain.

Study members were between roughly 18 and 100 years old and lived in 24 US regions. Participant-given clinical history determined each cohort assignment. This CDR3 is built from 16 residues. Germline assignment: CDR1 SGHRS and CDR2 YFSETQ. V gave up 0 bases and J gave up 6 bases; unmatched junction bases: 9. Original data processing: Reference gene primers were amplified, and this amplification served to estimate nucleated cell counts. The repertoire was sequenced with immunoSEQ multiplex PCR; TCRdb's copy has only in-frame clones and lacks some. The DNA was the basis for D and trimming; V, J and clone size are from that table. This sample carries about 250,000 clones, around 87% of them seen once, and the ten largest clones take nearly 6.5%.

J is TRBJ2-3 and V is TRBV5-1; 8 nucleotides agree with TRBD2. The sequencing sample was made of PBMCs or T cells enriched from blood (not recorded which). This clonotype was obtained from a young woman with acute COVID-19. The CDR3 coding sequence is TGCGCCAGCAGCTTGGGTAGTAGCGGGACCACGGATACGCAGTATTTT. Its protein is CASSLGSSGTTDTQYF.